Here is one T cell receptor beta chain with its context. This clonotype was counted at least ten times. What this receptor recognizes is not known. One base away there is no much larger clone; base qualities are not given. The junction shows trimming of 7 bases on V and 0 bases on J, plus 7 bases between the germline ends. Taken from the germline V gene, the CDR1 and CDR2 loops are SNHLY and FYNNEI. The CDR3 holds 13 amino acids from the cysteine to the phenylalanine. The sequence is cut down to CDR3 DNA, 39 bases in frame from base 1. The data originate from a study of T cells in Graves' hyperthyroidism and ophthalmopathy (dated by TCRdb to 2018 to 2020). About the full investigation: Peripheral blood samples were taken at initial diagnosis, before any treatment was given. TCR V-J signatures able to tell the groups apart were searched for in a discovery cohort of 90 to 100 patients, of whom about 40 had Graves' ophthalmopathy and 57 had stable Graves' hyperthyroidism. Prospective prediction of ophthalmopathy was tested in an independent validation cohort of 18 to 20 hyperthyroidism patients and around 16 patients who later progressed to ophthalmopathy. The 85 to 100 discovery patients were divided at random into training and test sets in a 7:3 ratio. In more than five Graves' hyperthyroidism patients, the study also compared T-cell repertoires from thyroid tissue with T-cell repertoires from blood. After blood sampling, hyperthyroidism patients were treated with methimazole at a starting dose of 30 mg daily, and ophthalmopathy patients were treated with high-dose intravenous methylprednisolone. The paper describes TCR Vbeta CDR3 sequencing of fewer than 150 peripheral blood samples, made up of 43 ophthalmopathy patients, 70 to 75 hyperthyroidism patients and 17 progressor patients. Overall study outcomes, separate from this receptor: During validation, the model predicted progression to ophthalmopathy a median of around 7 months ahead of onset, with just under 71% sensitivity and 72.22% specificity. Sample size was not statistically predetermined, and investigators were not blinded to group allocation. A model built on a 13 V-J signature distinguished ophthalmopathy from stable hyperthyroidism, reaching over 85% sensitivity and 81.08% specificity in cross-validation and 80%/75% in testing. Most expanded thyroid clonotypes (frequency above 0.001) were also detected in blood, suggesting blood repertoires may reflect thyroid immune responses.

A patient counted as having stable Graves' hyperthyroidism if no progression to ophthalmopathy occurred over 18 months of follow-up. Hyperthyroidism patients were newly diagnosed, with disease duration under 2 months, and aged 18 to 65 years. The study excluded patients with uncontrolled infections, other autoimmune diseases, pregnancy or lactation. Diagnoses relied on clinical symptoms, serum thyroxine and TRAb, thyroid ultrasound and orbital computed tomography. PBMCs were separated from roughly 10 ml of fresh peripheral blood using Ficoll-Paque density gradient centrifugation. Trizol reagent was used to extract total RNA, and RNA quality was then checked on an Agilent 2100 Bioanalyzer. The TCR beta CDR3 regions were amplified from RNA transcripts. For the first round of RT-PCR on the TCR CDR3, the HTBI primer set was used together with the Qiagen OneStep RT-PCR kit. Libraries were constructed in a second round of multiplex PCR, after which size selection and purification were performed. Libraries were sequenced paired-end with 100 bp reads on an Illumina HiSeq2000. The authors processed their data as follows. SOAPnuke was used to process the raw data, removing reads that contained adapters or uncalled bases, had a mean Phred below 15, or lacked an exact match to the constant primer or identifier. COPE v1.2.5 was used to merge high-quality paired reads, and clonotypes were defined as unique nucleotide sequences. Clonotypes were aligned to IMGT TRBV, TRBD and TRBJ reference segments using MiTCR v1.1. Only V-J combinations with frequency above 0.0001, covering about 99% of repertoires, were analysed. A TCS score was defined as the ratio between F50 (clonal expansion) and ExV (chaos), using BLOSUM62-based TCRdist between CDR3 peptides within each V-J. Welch's t-statistics and random forest reduced just over 500 V-J features to 10 to 15, which were used in a naive Bayes classifier (R e1071). In-frame beta chains were kept once TCRdb had trimmed the public reads at Q25 with fastp and called clones with MiXCR. Rows with one shared CDR3 protein collapse into an entry with the most common genes and DNA. The V and J calls here are based on TCRdb, not the publication. For this sample the table gives a few hundred thousand distinct CDR3 sequences, of which approximately 13% were detected only once. The ten largest clones add up to approximately 5.8% of the sample.

The chain is encoded by TRBV2 joined to TRBJ1-3, with no D gene named confidently. The clonotype comes from a woman younger than 35 with Graves' hyperthyroidism. Sequenced: blood. The sequence in DNA is TGTGCCAGCAAGTCCGGCTCTGGAAACACCATATATTTT. It translates as CASKSGSGNTIYF.